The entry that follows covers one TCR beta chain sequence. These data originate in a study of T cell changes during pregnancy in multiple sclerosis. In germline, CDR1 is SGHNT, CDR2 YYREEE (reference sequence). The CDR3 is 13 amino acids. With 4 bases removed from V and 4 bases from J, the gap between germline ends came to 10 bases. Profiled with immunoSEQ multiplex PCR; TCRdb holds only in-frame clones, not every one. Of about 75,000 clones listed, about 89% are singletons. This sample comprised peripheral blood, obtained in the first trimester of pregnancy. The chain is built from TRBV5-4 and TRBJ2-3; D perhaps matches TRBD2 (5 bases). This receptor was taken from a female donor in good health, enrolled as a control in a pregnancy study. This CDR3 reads CASSREISDTQYF. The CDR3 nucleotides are TGTGCCAGCAGCCGGGAAATCTCAGATACGCAGTATTTT.